A single sample gave rise to the 5 T cell receptor beta chains below, sequenced in a study of blood T cell repertoires in COVID-19 (dated by TCRdb to 2018 to 2021). Preparation of the library involved the immunoSEQ multiplex PCR assay. The source is immuneACCESS, and TCRdb retained only in-frame sequences with V and J called. Part of the clones is not carried over; for the studies checked, unresolved V genes explain less than half of this, and the remainder is unexplained. For this sample there are 200,000 to 250,000 clones; roughly 89% appear just once. The ten largest clones represent approximately 6.2% of the sample. The sample was PBMCs or T cells enriched from blood (not recorded which). These receptors were taken from a woman aged 40 to 50 who had recovered from COVID-19.

V gene TRBV1 combines with J gene TRBJ2-7; TRBD2, the table's D call, lacks a check against the DNA. TRBV1 is assigned pseudogene status. The CDR3 consists of 12 residues. CDR3 coding DNA: TGCACCAGCAGCCAAGTCCTATACGAGCAGTACGTC. Residues: CTSSQVLYEQYV.

Only one count was recorded for this clone. The V call is TRBV5-6, the J call TRBJ2-4; 12 bases are a match to TRBD1. J lost 9 bases, V lost 4 bases, and 5 bases had no gene match. This CDR3 region has 14 residues. Germline-derived CDR1 and CDR2 are SGHDT and YYEEEE. The CDR3 DNA follows: TGTGCCAGCAGCGCCGGGACAGGGGGCTTCATTCAGTACTTC. As protein: CASSAGTGGFIQYF.

This clone was observed a handful of times. V and J are TRBV6-5 and TRBJ1-5; TRBD1 matches at 9 bases. CDR3 length: 15 residues. Germline-derived CDR1 and CDR2 are MNHEY and SVGAGI. Unmatched junction bases numbered 9, after V lost 6 bases and J lost 6 bases. The CDR3 protein is CASRPTGGVGQPQHF. The DNA for the CDR3 is TGTGCCAGCAGACCCACAGGGGGCGTCGGTCAGCCCCAGCATTTT.

The chain has TRBV19 and TRBJ1-1; 7 bases are a match to TRBD1. V lost 8 bases to trimming and J lost 3 bases; unmatched junction nucleotides: 9. The CDR3 has 14 residues. Germline V gene sequence: CDR1 LNHDA, CDR2 SQIVND (reference sequence). The CDR3 DNA sequence: TGTGCCAGTGGGGGTCAGGGGGATTACACTGAAGCTTTCTTT. It yields the protein CASGGQGDYTEAFF.

This clone was counted a few times. V usage is TRBV4-1 and J usage is TRBJ2-2; TRBD1 is a possible D gene (5 bases). The germline V gene has CDR1 MGHRA and CDR2 YSYEKL. V was shortened by 7 bases and J by 6 bases, with 21 bases between the two germline ends. CDR3 length: 16 residues. CDR3 sequence (DNA): TGCGCCAGCACCCGGAGACAGCACAGACCGCCCGGGGAGCTGTTTTTT. Amino acid sequence: CASTRRQHRPPGELFF.